This T cell receptor beta chain was captured in a study of shared clonotypes between healthy human individuals. Using immunoSEQ multiplex PCR, the repertoire was profiled, and TCRdb retains in-frame clones only, with some absent. The table records 2,500,000 or so clones, 85% to 95% of them present only once. This clone appeared once. The CDR3 sequence is 14 residues long. The V end lost 8 bases, the J end lost 2 bases, and 15 bases lay between the germline ends. From germline, CDR1 is LNHDA and CDR2 SQIVND (reference sequence). The material sequenced was naive CD4+ T cells from PBMCs. The sample's subset: CD45RA+ positively selected. The genes are TRBV19 and TRBJ1-1, with TRBD1 as a possible D gene (6 bases). The clonotype comes from a man between 18 and 29 years old in good health. Some clones in this sample may be carry-over from other donors' samples. The CDR3 region is CASCLGTPNTEAFF. The CDR3 DNA sequence: TGTGCCAGTTGCCTCGGGACACCTAACACTGAAGCTTTCTTT.